This T cell receptor (beta chain) was captured in a study of OX40 agonist ivuxolimab in advanced cancers. The junction had 8 bases not matched to a gene; V was cut back by 0 bases and J by 7 bases. The CDR3 loop spans 16 amino acids. CDR1 SGHRS and CDR2 YFSETQ come from the germline V gene. General study results and limits: Determination of antigen specificity was not performed for the expanded peripheral T cells.

Comment on this clone: Its antigen is still unknown.

Sequencing used immunoSEQ multiplex PCR; TCRdb keeps in-frame clones, though not all of them. The repertoire holds tens of thousands of clones, 90% seen once, with 0.4% to 0.65% in the top ten. With baseline, cycle 4 day 1, and cycle 7 day 1 as timepoints, blood was sampled. The V gene is TRBV5-1, the J gene TRBJ2-3; TRBD2 agrees at 10 bases. Source: CD4+ or CD8+ T cells sorted from blood, taken in a trial of the OX40 agonist ivuxolimab. This sequence was found in an adult with an advanced solid tumor such as melanoma, head and neck, liver or kidney cancer. In nucleotides, the CDR3 is TGCGCCAGCAGCTTGGAGGGACTAGCGCCTATGAATACGCAGTATTTT. Translation gives CASSLEGLAPMNTQYF.